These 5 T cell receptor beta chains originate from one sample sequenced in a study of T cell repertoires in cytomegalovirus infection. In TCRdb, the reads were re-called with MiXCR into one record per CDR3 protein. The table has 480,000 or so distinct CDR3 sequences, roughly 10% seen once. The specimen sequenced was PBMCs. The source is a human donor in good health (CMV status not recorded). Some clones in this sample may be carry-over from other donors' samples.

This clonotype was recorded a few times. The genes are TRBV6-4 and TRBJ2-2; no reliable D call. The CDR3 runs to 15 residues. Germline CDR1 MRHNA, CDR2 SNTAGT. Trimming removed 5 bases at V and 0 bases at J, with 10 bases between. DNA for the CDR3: TGTGCCAGCAGTATCGGAATATCGAACACCGGGGAGCTGTTTTTT. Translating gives CASSIGISNTGELFF.

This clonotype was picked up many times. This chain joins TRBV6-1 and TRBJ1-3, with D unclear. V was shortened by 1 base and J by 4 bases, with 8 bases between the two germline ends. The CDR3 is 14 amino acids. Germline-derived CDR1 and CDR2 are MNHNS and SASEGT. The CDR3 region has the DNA TGTGCCAGCAGTGAAGGACTAGGGGGAAACACCATATATTTT. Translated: CASSEGLGGNTIYF.

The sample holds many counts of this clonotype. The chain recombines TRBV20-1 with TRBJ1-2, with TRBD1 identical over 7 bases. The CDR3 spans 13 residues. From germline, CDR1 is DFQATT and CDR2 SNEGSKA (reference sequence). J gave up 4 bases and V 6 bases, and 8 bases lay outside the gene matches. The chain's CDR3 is CSAAGQTFYGYTF. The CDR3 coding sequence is TGCAGTGCCGCGGGACAGACATTCTATGGCTACACCTTC.

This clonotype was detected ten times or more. CDR3 residues: CASSGRTGAEKLFF. CDR3 in DNA: TGTGCCAGCAGCGGACGGACAGGGGCTGAAAAACTGTTTTTT. The chain joins TRBV7-9 to TRBJ1-4, with TRBD1 matching over 9 bases. The CDR3 totals 14 residues. V lost 5 bases and J lost 7; bases outside the gene matches: 5. Germline V gene lookup returns CDR1 SEHNR and CDR2 FQNEAQ (reference sequence).

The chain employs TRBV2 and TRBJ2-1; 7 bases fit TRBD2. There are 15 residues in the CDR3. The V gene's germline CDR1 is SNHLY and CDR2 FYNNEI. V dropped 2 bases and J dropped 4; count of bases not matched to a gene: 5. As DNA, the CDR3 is TGTGCCAGCAGTGAAAAGCGGGACTCGTACAATGAGCAGTTCTTC. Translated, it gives CASSEKRDSYNEQFF.